The next 20 T cell receptor beta chains were all read from a single sample in a study of a mutant IDH1 vaccine in newly diagnosed glioma (dated by TCRdb to the early 2020s). The time point label, as the study defines it: baseline, week 1 (first vaccination visit). The treatment or condition tag for this specimen amounts to: pre-vaccination baseline after standard-of-care therapy. Receptor libraries were prepared by the immunoSEQ multiplex PCR assay. Entries here come from immuneACCESS through TCRdb and include only in-frame sequences with V and J called. Some clones fail to appear in such tables; in the studies checked, an unresolved V gene covers under half of the shortfall, and the cause of the remainder is unknown. Across this sample there are about 34,000 clones, with more than 70% seen only once. 9% to 10% of the sample belongs to the ten largest clones. Sequencing used peripheral blood mononuclear cells (PBMCs), obtained from a glioma patient treated with radiotherapy, temozolomide or both. These receptors were obtained from a man aged 45-65 years with glioma. Some clones in this sample may be carry-over from other donors' samples.

The V gene is TRBV7-2, the J gene TRBJ2-7; 8 bases are a match to TRBD2. Germline assignment: CDR1 SGHTA and CDR2 FQGNSA. V lost 1 base and J lost 3; bases outside the gene matches: 2. The CDR3 has 14 residues. This chain's CDR3 is CASSLGGGLYEQYF. The CDR3, as DNA: TGTGCCAGCAGCTTAGGCGGGGGGCTCTACGAGCAGTACTTC.

The chain uses TRBV19 and TRBJ2-1, with D perhaps TRBD2 (5 bases). The CDR3 contains 14 residues. V lost 11 bases, J lost 8 bases, and 22 bases lay in between. Germline loops: CDR1 LNHDA, CDR2 SQIVND (reference sequence). The DNA for the CDR3 is TGTGCCTCCAAGGAGGCGGTGGGTAACGATGAGCAGTTCTTC. Protein product: CASKEAVGNDEQFF.

The chain carries TRBV29-1 and TRBJ1-1; no clear D gene. Deletions cut 7 bases from V and 6 bases from J, with 18 bases between. This CDR3 comprises 13 residues. In germline, CDR1 is SQVTM, CDR2 ANQGSEA. This CDR3 is CSADDGPASEAFF. CDR3 coding DNA: TGCAGCGCCGATGACGGTCCGGCGTCTGAAGCTTTCTTT.

The chain uses TRBV7-8 and TRBJ1-5, with TRBD1 matching over 9 bases. Trimming removed 5 bases from V and 7 bases from J; junction bases left unmatched: 6. CDR1 and CDR2 (germline): SGHVS, FQNEAQ. This CDR3 is built from 14 residues. CDR3 region: CASSDTDRGQPQHF. In DNA form, the CDR3 reads TGTGCCAGCAGCGACACAGACAGGGGGCAGCCCCAGCATTTT.

The chain links TRBV5-1 to TRBJ1-5; the D is unclear. The CDR3 is 12 amino acids. Germline assignment: CDR1 SGHRS and CDR2 YFSETQ. Trimming removed 4 bases from V and 7 bases from J, with 9 bases in between. DNA of the CDR3: TGCGCCAGCAGCCCCGACGGACAGCCCCAGCATTTT. Translated: CASSPDGQPQHF.

The rearrangement uses TRBV7-9 and TRBJ1-5; the D is unclear. CDR3 length: 10 amino acids. V was pared by 6 bases and J by 9 bases, with 6 bases between. Germline CDR1 and CDR2: SEHNR and FQNEAQ (reference sequence). The chain's CDR3 is CASREGPQHF. CDR3 DNA: TGTGCCAGCAGGGAGGGGCCCCAGCATTTT. The full variable domain, completed using reference TRBV7-9 and TRBJ1-5, is DTGVSQNPRHKITKRGQNVTFRCDPISEHNRLYWYRQTLGQGPEFLTYFQNEAQLEKSRLLSDRFSAERPKGSFSTLEIQRTEQGDSAMYLCASREGPQHFGDGTRLSIL.

This clone was detected only a few times. The CDR3 DNA sequence: TGTGCCAGCAGTGTGGTCAGAGCGAACACCGGGGAGCTGTTTTTT. Encoded protein: CASSVVRANTGELFF. The rearrangement joins TRBV2 to TRBJ2-2; D remains ambiguous. V lost 4 bases and J 0 bases, leaving 9 bases between the germline ends. The CDR3 totals 15 residues. Per germline, CDR1 SNHLY and CDR2 FYNNEI.

This clone was counted a few times. V and J are TRBV4-1 and TRBJ1-5, with no clear D. Germline V CDR1 and CDR2: MGHRA, YSYEKL. There are 15 residues in the CDR3. The V end lost 0 bases, the J end lost 5 bases, and 11 bases lay between the germline ends. The CDR3 DNA reads as TGCGCCAGCAGCCAAGAAGAGGGTCGGTATCAGCCCCAGCATTTT. Amino acid sequence: CASSQEEGRYQPQHF.

This sequence joins TRBV6-5 and TRBJ2-7; D remains ambiguous. Germline CDR1 MNHEY, CDR2 SVGAGI. This CDR3 contains 13 residues. V lost 6 bases and J 5 bases, leaving 14 bases between the germline ends. The CDR3 sequence is CASRSGPTDEQYF. The DNA of the CDR3 is TGTGCCAGCAGATCCGGGCCCACGGACGAGCAGTACTTC.

The chain couples TRBV19 to TRBJ2-1; TRBD2 aligns across 11 bases. The CDR3 runs 15 residues. With 2 bases clipped from V and 7 bases from J, the junction kept 4 bases outside the gene matches. CDR1 and CDR2 from the germline V gene are LNHDA and SQIVND (reference sequence). CDR3 in DNA: TGTGCCAGTAGTATAATAGCGGGAGGGCGAAATGAGCAGTTCTTC. Translating gives CASSIIAGGRNEQFF.

The chain is built from TRBV4-1 and TRBJ2-5, with TRBD1 matching 9 bases. The V gene's germline CDR1 is MGHRA and CDR2 YSYEKL. V lost 5 bases and J lost 2; bases outside the gene matches: 3. The length of the CDR3 is 14 residues. As DNA, the CDR3 is TGCGCCAGCAGCTGGGGACAGGGTCAAGAGACCCAGTACTTC. This gives the protein CASSWGQGQETQYF.

The rearrangement uses TRBV9 and TRBJ2-7; the D gene could be TRBD1 or TRBD2 (7 bases each). This CDR3 region has 15 residues. The V and J ends lost 4 bases and 3 bases respectively, with 17 bases between them. Germline V gene lookup returns CDR1 SGDLS and CDR2 YYNGEE. CDR3 sequence (DNA): TGTGCCAGCAGCCGGGGAGGGGGCCAAAGCTACGAGCAGTACTTC. Translated, it gives CASSRGGGQSYEQYF.

The V call is TRBV6-1, the J call TRBJ1-5; D is perhaps TRBD1 (5 bases). Trimming stripped 0 bases from V and 7 bases from J, with 10 bases between. Germline loops: CDR1 MNHNS, CDR2 SASEGT. The CDR3 has 14 amino acids. The CDR3 reads CASSEAGVRQPQHF. The CDR3 DNA sequence: TGTGCCAGCAGTGAAGCGGGGGTAAGGCAGCCCCAGCATTTT.

This clone was observed a handful of times. The genes are TRBV19 and TRBJ2-1; D is undetermined. The V end lost 10 bases, the J end lost 0 bases, and 13 bases lay between the germline ends. CDR1 LNHDA and CDR2 SQIVND come from the germline V gene (reference sequence). The CDR3 runs 14 residues. This chain's CDR3 is CATRPSSSYNEQFF. The DNA for the CDR3 is TGTGCCACCCGTCCATCGAGCTCCTACAATGAGCAGTTCTTC.

This rearrangement joins TRBV2 to TRBJ2-7, with 11 bases fitting TRBD1. The junction had 4 bases not matched to a gene; V was cut back by 6 bases and J by 6 bases. The germline CDR1 and CDR2 sequences are SNHLY and FYNNEI. CDR3 size: 13 residues. The chain's CDR3 is CASRPGTGGEQYF. In nucleotides, the CDR3 is TGTGCCAGCAGACCCGGGACAGGGGGCGAGCAGTACTTC.

V is TRBV7-9 and J is TRBJ1-5, with D unclear. Trimming took off 5 bases at V and 7 bases at J, with 18 bases between the two ends. The CDR3 consists of 15 residues. Looked up from germline, CDR1 is SEHNR and CDR2 is FQNEAQ (reference sequence). The CDR3 protein is CASSPPGPLKQPQHF. The CDR3 coding sequence is TGTGCCAGCAGCCCCCCTGGTCCCTTAAAGCAGCCCCAGCATTTT.

This clone was observed a handful of times. The chain has TRBV5-1 and TRBJ2-2, with 7 bases aligning to TRBD1. V lost 4 bases, J lost 2 bases, and 5 bases stayed unmatched. CDR1 and CDR2 from the germline V gene are SGHRS and YFSETQ. The CDR3 is made up of 15 amino acids. CDR3 sequence: CASSTQGPNTGELFF. CDR3 bases: TGCGCCAGCAGCACACAGGGGCCCAACACCGGGGAGCTGTTTTTT.

This clone was picked up a small number of times. V usage is TRBV4-2 and J usage is TRBJ2-2, with a possible D match to TRBD1 (6 bases). CDR1 and CDR2 (germline): LGHNA, YNFKEQ. With 4 bases removed from V and 2 bases from J, the gap between germline ends came to 23 bases. The CDR3 totals 19 residues. The CDR3 loop reads CASSLWINRDEPNTGELFF. The CDR3 DNA sequence: TGTGCCAGCAGCCTTTGGATTAACAGGGATGAGCCTAACACCGGGGAGCTGTTTTTT.

This clone was seen only a few times. The chain employs TRBV4-3 and TRBJ2-6; D might be TRBD1 (5 bases). This CDR3 contains 16 residues. Germline V lookup: CDR1 LGHNA, CDR2 YSLEER. Trimming stripped 0 bases from V and 2 bases from J, with 8 bases between. The CDR3 reads CASSQDPGTGANVLTF. CDR3 sequence (DNA): TGCGCCAGCAGCCAAGATCCAGGGACTGGGGCCAACGTCCTGACTTTC.

The V and J genes are TRBV4-1 and TRBJ2-5; D ambiguous. This CDR3 is 13 amino acids long. Germline values: CDR1 MGHRA, CDR2 YSYEKL. V was clipped by 0 bases and J by 1 base, with 3 bases between them. CDR3 DNA sequence: TGCGCCAGCAGCCAAGATATCCAAGAGACCCAGTACTTC. Translating it yields CASSQDIQETQYF.